Shown below are 14 T cell receptor beta chains from a single sample sequenced in a study of cytomegalovirus exposure and HLA in healthy donors. The PCR made use of 60 Vbeta and 13 Jbeta primers. Profiling relied on immunoSEQ multiplex PCR, and the TCRdb table lists in-frame clones only, not all of them. The repertoire holds roughly 100,000 clones, about 80% seen once, with over 3.5% in the top ten. Sequences were obtained from PBMCs. The receptors shown here come from a man aged 40-49 years in good health and CMV-seronegative.

The V gene is TRBV4-2, the J gene TRBJ2-7; the match to TRBD1 covers 10 bases. The germline V gene encodes CDR1 LGHNA and CDR2 YNFKEQ. V shed 0 bases, J shed 4 bases, and the junction held 3 bases outside the gene matches. The CDR3 sequence is 15 residues long. CDR3 protein: CASSQETGGWYEQYF. The CDR3 nucleotides are TGTGCCAGCAGCCAAGAGACAGGGGGCTGGTACGAGCAGTACTTC.

This clone was seen a handful of times. The chain combines TRBV7-3 with TRBJ2-3; a possible D gene is TRBD2 (7 bases). This CDR3 comprises 16 residues. Trimming cost V 8 bases and J 1 base, with 19 bases left between them. Per germline, CDR1 SGHTA and CDR2 FQGTGA. In nucleotides, the CDR3 is TGTGCCAGCGGACCTGGGGGGGGGCTGGGCACAGATACGCAGTATTTT. The encoded protein is CASGPGGGLGTDTQYF.

This clone was recorded only once. CDR3 DNA: TGTGCCAGCAGTCCGAATTCACCCCTCCACTTT. Residues: CASSPNSPLHF. The chain combines TRBV2 with TRBJ1-6; D ambiguous. CDR1 and CDR2 (germline): SNHLY, FYNNEI. The V end lost 5 bases, the J end lost 7 bases, and 3 bases lay between the germline ends. The CDR3 length is 11 residues.

The chain employs TRBV5-4 and TRBJ2-3; 13 nucleotides match TRBD2. Germline V gives CDR1 SGHNT, CDR2 YYREEE (reference sequence). The CDR3 contains 16 residues. V trimming: 4 bases; J trimming: 5 bases; junction bases outside the gene matches: 7. The CDR3 DNA reads as TGTGCCAGCAGCGTAGGGACTAGCGGGGCAAAAGATACGCAGTATTTT. This sequence encodes CASSVGTSGAKDTQYF.

The rearrangement joins TRBV16 to TRBJ1-5; the match to TRBD1 covers 10 bases. CDR3 size: 15 residues. Per germline, CDR1 KGHSY and CDR2 FQNENV. V lost 0 bases and J lost 7; bases outside the gene matches: 3. The CDR3 nucleotides are TGTGCCAGCAGCCAATCTGGGACAGGGGCCCAGCCCCAGCATTTT. It yields the protein CASSQSGTGAQPQHF.

Points on this clone: This CDR3 is also generated by other DNA sequences in the sample. The J gene is TRBJ1-2, the V gene TRBV5-1; D not resolved. The V gene's germline CDR1 is SGHRS and CDR2 YFSETQ. V gave up 1 base and J gave up 8 bases, with 21 bases separating them. The CDR3 totals 16 residues. The CDR3 sequence is CASSLSSGALRGGYTF. The CDR3 DNA sequence: TGCGCCAGCAGCTTGTCCTCCGGCGCTCTGAGAGGGGGCTACACCTTC.

This clone has only one observation. This chain joins TRBV5-1 and TRBJ2-7, with 8 positions matching TRBD1. CDR1 SGHRS and CDR2 YFSETQ come from the germline V gene. The CDR3 length is 14 residues. Germline trimming cut 1 base from V and 6 bases from J; bases unmatched to any gene: 6. CDR3 nucleotides: TGCGCCAGCAGCTTGACGGACAGGGCCCTCGAGCAGTACTTC. It codes for CASSLTDRALEQYF.

This sequence joins TRBV27 and TRBJ2-3; 10 positions match TRBD1. This CDR3 has 15 residues. Germline CDR1 reads MNHEY; CDR2 reads SMNVEV (reference sequence). J lost 3 bases, V lost 10 bases, and 10 bases had no gene match. CDR3 protein: CATYAGQGLTDTQYF. CDR3 nucleotide sequence: TGTGCCACCTACGCGGGACAGGGGTTGACAGATACGCAGTATTTT.

The chain uses TRBV9 and TRBJ2-2; D gene unclear. V lost 2 bases to trimming and J lost 3 bases, with 8 bases between them. Germline V gene lookup returns CDR1 SGDLS and CDR2 YYNGEE. The CDR3 covers 14 residues. CDR3 bases: TGTGCCAGCAGCGTTCCCCCGGACACCGGGGAGCTGTTTTTT. Its translation is CASSVPPDTGELFF.

V and J are TRBV11-2 and TRBJ2-4; 8 bases align to TRBD1. The CDR3 consists of 14 residues. After removal of 4 bases from V and 3 bases from J, the junction contained 2 bases not matched to a gene. Germline CDR1 SGHAT, CDR2 FQNNGV. The CDR3 here is CASSSDRGKNIQYF. DNA for the CDR3: TGTGCCAGCAGCTCAGACAGGGGCAAAAACATTCAGTACTTC.

This clone was seen only once. The chain carries TRBV7-2 and TRBJ1-4, with unresolved D. Germline CDR1 is SGHTA and CDR2 is FQGNSA. V dropped 10 bases and J dropped 1 base, with 22 bases sitting between them. This CDR3 is 17 amino acids long. CDR3 nucleotides: TGTGCCACCGGCTTGGGAGGGAGCAAGGTAACTAATGAAAAACTGTTTTTT. It yields the protein CATGLGGSKVTNEKLFF.

The chain uses TRBV11-2 and TRBJ2-3, with TRBD2 identical over 13 bases. V dropped 3 bases and J dropped 0; count of bases not matched to a gene: 3. Germline V gene data show CDR1 as SGHAT and CDR2 as FQNNGV. There are 17 residues in the CDR3. For the CDR3, the DNA is TGTGCCAGCAGCTTTACTAGCGGGGGGGATAGCACAGATACGCAGTATTTT. Translating it yields CASSFTSGGDSTDTQYF.

V usage is TRBV30 and J usage is TRBJ1-1; D unresolved. CDR1 GTSNPN and CDR2 SVGIG come from the germline V gene (reference sequence). The V and J ends lost 0 bases and 0 bases respectively, with 14 bases between them. The CDR3 covers 16 residues. Here the CDR3 DNA reads TGTGCCTGGAGTGTACCCTATCGGAGAATGAACACTGAAGCTTTCTTT. Its protein product is CAWSVPYRRMNTEAFF. The full variable domain, rest sourced from reference TRBV30 and TRBJ1-1, is SQTIHQWPATLVQPVGSPLSLECTVEGTSNPNLYWYRQAAGRGLQLLFYSVGIGQISSEVPQNLSASRPQDRQFILSSKKLLLSDSGFYLCAWSVPYRRMNTEAFFGQGTRLTVV.

The chain couples TRBV6-1 to TRBJ1-4; 8 bases are shared with TRBD1. With 8 bases clipped from V and 4 bases from J, the junction kept 6 bases outside the gene matches. This CDR3 is 14 amino acids long. CDR1 and CDR2 (germline): MNHNS, SASEGT. CDR3 bases: TGTGCCAGCCGACCGGGACAGGATAATGAAAAACTGTTTTTT. Residues: CASRPGQDNEKLFF.